Here is one TCR beta chain with its context. As yet, its antigen is unknown. V lost 5 bases to trimming and J lost 12 bases, with 20 bases between them. Germline V gene data show CDR1 as SGHTA and CDR2 as FQGTGA. The CDR3 is made up of 14 amino acids. Only in-frame clones appear in the TCRdb table, and some are missing; sequencing was by immunoSEQ multiplex PCR. The repertoire has under 100,000 clones, around 90% of them found once; the top ten carry roughly a sixth. This entry is derived from a study of graft-versus-host responses after intestinal transplantation. Looking at the study overall: All recipients were transplanted with multivisceral, liver-intestinal, or isolated intestinal grafts. All recipients got anti-thymocyte globulin induction, then tacrolimus and steroids for 2 to 3 years. Study-wide findings and caveats: Researchers found GvH clones in recipient marrow, and some showed up first in ileum or blood.

The chain couples TRBV7-3 to TRBJ2-1, with unresolved D. The TCR comes from a human patient who received an intestinal transplant, so some T cells may come from the graft donor. This material consisted of PBMCs, taken roughly 410 days after intestinal transplant. The chain's CDR3 is CASSVSPQSLGQFF. The CDR3, as DNA: TGTGCCAGCAGCGTATCCCCGCAATCCCTAGGGCAGTTCTTC.